These 15 T cell receptor beta chains were sequenced from one sample in a study of technical replicates of blood from several donors. Profiled with immunoSEQ multiplex PCR; TCRdb holds only in-frame clones, not every one. Found here are under 85,000 clones, approximately 96% of them singletons; the top ten hold roughly 0.35%. The sequenced sample consisted of T cells isolated from PBMCs. The receptors derive from a human donor in good health.

The V and J genes are TRBV7-3 and TRBJ2-5, with 9 bases matching TRBD1. The CDR3 runs to 16 residues. Trimming at V came to 1 base and at J to 4 bases, leaving 7 bases not matched to a gene. Germline CDR1 reads SGHTA; CDR2 reads FQGTGA. The CDR3 is CASSLRGQGGSETQYF. The CDR3 region has the DNA TGTGCCAGCAGCTTAAGGGGACAGGGAGGATCAGAGACCCAGTACTTC.

The chain links TRBV11-3 to TRBJ1-3, with a possible D match to TRBD1 (6 bases). The germline V and J ends were trimmed by 1 base and 2 bases, with 9 bases remaining between them. CDR3 size: 15 residues. Per germline, CDR1 SGHNT and CDR2 YENEEA. The CDR3 is CASSLGTAPGNTIYF. The CDR3 DNA follows: TGTGCCAGCAGCTTAGGGACAGCCCCTGGAAACACCATATATTTT.

V gene TRBV10-3 combines with J gene TRBJ2-3; TRBD1 matches 7 bases. The CDR3 length is 14 residues. The germline V gene has CDR1 ENHRY and CDR2 SYGVKD. Losses at the gene ends were 4 bases for V and 2 bases for J; bases not matched to a gene: 3. The CDR3 protein is CAISGQGNTDTQYF. DNA of the CDR3: TGTGCCATCAGTGGACAGGGTAACACAGATACGCAGTATTTT.

V usage is TRBV10-2 and J usage is TRBJ2-7; D perhaps matches TRBD1 (6 bases). Between the trimmed V and J ends, which lost 1 base and 2 bases, there was a span of 12 bases. The CDR3 is made up of 15 amino acids. Germline CDR1 and CDR2: WSHSY and SAAADI. The CDR3 region has the DNA TGCGCCAGCAGTGAGTGGCAGGGGCCCCCCTACGAGCAGTACTTC. This translates into CASSEWQGPPYEQYF.

The chain recombines TRBV7-9 with TRBJ2-2; possible D gene TRBD1, 5 bases. Germline CDR1 and CDR2: SEHNR and FQNEAQ (reference sequence). Trimming removed 3 bases from V and 1 base from J, with 18 bases in between. The CDR3 runs 18 residues. CDR3 sequence reads: CASSLGPGLGMNTGELFF. The CDR3 nucleotides read TGTGCCAGCAGCTTGGGGCCGGGTTTGGGCATGAACACCGGGGAGCTGTTTTTT. Drawing the rest from reference TRBV7-9 and TRBJ2-2, the complete variable domain is DTGVSQNPRHKITKRGQNVTFRCDPISEHNRLYWYRQTLGQGPEFLTYFQNEAQLEKSRLLSDRFSAERPKGSFSTLEIQRTEQGDSAMYLCASSLGPGLGMNTGELFFGEGSRLTVL.

The CDR3 spells CASSGLAGDQETQYF. CDR3 sequence (DNA): TGTGCCAGCAGTGGACTAGCGGGAGACCAAGAGACCCAGTACTTC. The chain employs TRBV6-5 and TRBJ2-5; 13 nucleotides match TRBD2. The V gene end was trimmed by 5 bases and the J gene end by 0 bases; junction bases not matched to a gene: 0. CDR1 and CDR2 from the germline V gene are MNHEY and SVGAGI. There are 15 residues in the CDR3.

The genes are TRBV18 and TRBJ2-7; weak D call: TRBD1 (5 bases). Germline CDR1 is KGHSH and CDR2 is LQKENI. The CDR3 totals 15 residues. Between the trimmed V and J ends, which lost 2 bases and 1 base, there was a span of 12 bases. CDR3 amino acids: CASSPSMTESYEQYF. For the CDR3, the DNA is TGTGCCAGCTCACCAAGCATGACAGAATCCTACGAGCAGTACTTC.

The chain employs TRBV27 and TRBJ1-1, with unresolved D. Between the trimmed V and J ends, which lost 3 bases and 4 bases, there was a span of 15 bases. This CDR3 is built from 15 residues. Germline lookup yields CDR1 MNHEY and CDR2 SMNVEV (reference sequence). This CDR3 reads CASSLTRGGITEAFF. The CDR3 DNA follows: TGTGCCAGCAGTTTGACCCGGGGAGGGATCACTGAAGCTTTCTTT.

The chain recombines TRBV18 with TRBJ2-1; 9 bases line up with TRBD2. Germline V gene sequence: CDR1 KGHSH, CDR2 LQKENI. The CDR3 length is 15 residues. Unmatched junction bases numbered 1, after V lost 2 bases and J lost 2 bases. The DNA for the CDR3 is TGTGCCAGCTCACCAGGCGGGAGGGCCTACAATGAGCAGTTCTTC. Protein: CASSPGGRAYNEQFF. Variable domain in full (rest from reference TRBV18 and TRBJ2-1): NAGVMQNPRHLVRRRGQEARLRCSPMKGHSHVYWYRQLPEEGLKFMVYLQKENIIDESGMPKERFSAEFPKEGPSILRIQQVVRGDSAAYFCASSPGGRAYNEQFFGPGTRLTVL.

CDR3 protein: CASSSLTGYEQYF. CDR3 coding DNA: TGTGCCAGCAGCTCCCTGACAGGCTACGAGCAGTACTTC. The genes are TRBV5-4 and TRBJ2-7, with D perhaps matching TRBD1 (6 bases). The ends were cut back, 3 bases at V and 3 bases at J, with 10 bases in the middle. CDR3 length: 13 amino acids. Germline CDR1 reads SGHNT; CDR2 reads YYREEE (reference sequence).

This sequence joins TRBV13 and TRBJ1-1; the match to TRBD1 covers 9 bases. V lost 5 bases, J lost 0 bases, and 4 bases stayed unmatched. Germline V gives CDR1 PRHDT, CDR2 FYEKMQ (reference sequence). There are 15 residues in the CDR3. The CDR3 region has the DNA TGTGCCAGCAGCCCAGGGACAGGGATGAACACTGAAGCTTTCTTT. Its translation: CASSPGTGMNTEAFF.

To note about this clone: One junction end does not reproduce the germline sequence, and a read error may be involved. The chain combines TRBV9 with TRBJ2-1; no reliable D call. The CDR3 spans 14 residues. The germline gives CDR1 SGDLS, CDR2 YYNGEE. The CDR3 loop reads CASSVGERYIEQFF. DNA of the CDR3: TGTGCCAGCAGCGTAGGCGAGAGGTACATTGAGCAGTTCTTC.

The chain employs TRBV9 and TRBJ1-1, with D perhaps TRBD1 (5 bases). V was shortened by 0 bases and J by 1 base, with 25 bases between the two germline ends. Germline CDR1 reads SGDLS; CDR2 reads YYNGEE. The CDR3 is made up of 20 amino acids. This CDR3 reads CASSVGGGSSLSRTNTEAFF. CDR3 nucleotides: TGTGCCAGCAGCGTAGGCGGGGGGTCCTCTCTCTCTCGAACGAACACTGAAGCTTTCTTT.

The J gene is TRBJ1-1, the V gene TRBV29-1; D uncertain. The germline gives CDR1 SQVTM, CDR2 ANQGSEA. This CDR3 spans 14 amino acids. Trimming took 2 bases from V and 0 from J, leaving 10 bases between them. The CDR3 sequence is CSVERRLMNTEAFF. CDR3 DNA sequence: TGCAGCGTTGAACGCAGGCTCATGAACACTGAAGCTTTCTTT.

The chain couples TRBV5-1 to TRBJ2-7; maybe TRBD2 (5 bases). V was shortened by 0 bases and J by 2 bases, with 15 bases between the two germline ends. The CDR3 contains 16 residues. Germline V CDR1 and CDR2: SGHRS, YFSETQ. As DNA, the CDR3 is TGCGCCAGCAGCTTGGCAGGTAGCGCCGATACCTACGAGCAGTACTTC. Amino acid sequence: CASSLAGSADTYEQYF.